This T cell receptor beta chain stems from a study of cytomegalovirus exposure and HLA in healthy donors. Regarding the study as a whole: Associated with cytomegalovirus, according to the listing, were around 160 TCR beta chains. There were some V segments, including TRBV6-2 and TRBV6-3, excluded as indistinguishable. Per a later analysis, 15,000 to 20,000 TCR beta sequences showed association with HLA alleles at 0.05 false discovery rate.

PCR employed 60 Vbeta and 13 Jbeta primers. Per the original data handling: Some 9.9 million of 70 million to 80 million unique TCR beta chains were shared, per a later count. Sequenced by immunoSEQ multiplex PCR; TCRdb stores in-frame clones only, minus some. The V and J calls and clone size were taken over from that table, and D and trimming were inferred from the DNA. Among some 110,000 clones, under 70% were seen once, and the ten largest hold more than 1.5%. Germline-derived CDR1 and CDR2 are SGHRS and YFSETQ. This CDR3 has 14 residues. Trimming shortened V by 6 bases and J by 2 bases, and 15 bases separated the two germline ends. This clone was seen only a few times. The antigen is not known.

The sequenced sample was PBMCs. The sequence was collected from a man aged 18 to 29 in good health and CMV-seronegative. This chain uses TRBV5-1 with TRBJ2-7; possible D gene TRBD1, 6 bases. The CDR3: CASTLIGGTYEQYF. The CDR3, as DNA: TGCGCCAGCACCCTAATTGGGGGCACCTACGAGCAGTACTTC.